This T cell receptor beta chain was observed in a study of T cell changes during pregnancy in multiple sclerosis. Profiling relied on immunoSEQ multiplex PCR, and the TCRdb table lists in-frame clones only, not all of them. The table shows approximately 60,000 clones, with 85% to 95% occurring only once. Trimming took off 0 bases at V and 0 bases at J, with 15 bases between the two ends. The CDR3 spans 18 residues. CDR1 and CDR2 from the germline V gene are MNHNS and SASEGT. This receptor was obtained from a female donor with multiple sclerosis, enrolled in a pregnancy study. Sequences were derived from CD8+ T cells from peripheral blood mononuclear cells, sampled in the second trimester of pregnancy. The rearrangement uses TRBV6-1 and TRBJ2-1, with D hard to call. The CDR3 spells CASSEARGIPSSYNEQFF. DNA for the CDR3: TGTGCCAGCAGTGAAGCGAGAGGAATTCCTAGCTCCTACAATGAGCAGTTCTTC.